This is a list of T cell receptor beta chains from one sample in a study of beta chain features in type 1 diabetes. Generated by immunoSEQ multiplex PCR, the TCRdb table keeps only in-frame clones and is missing some. Of 250,000 to 350,000 clones listed, approximately 11% are singletons. The sequencing input was naive CD4+ T cells from blood. These receptors were obtained from a woman between 25 and 40 years old in good health. Both conserved end residues are trimmed from each CDR3. A clone size is listed for some rows: how often the clone was seen (once, few, many), or a class if it is expanded.

size	V	length	J	CDR3
NA	TRBV9	12	TRBJ2-2	ASSVDAPTGELF
few	TRBV2	13	TRBJ2-3	ASRPDTIRTDTQY
few	TRBV2	12	TRBJ2-1	ASVLGQGGDEQF
few	TRBV7-2	13	TRBJ2-2	ASSPSGSSTGELF
few	TRBV19	11	TRBJ2-1	ASRNREGNEQF
NA	TRBV28	15	TRBJ1-2	ASSDSPRGERGYGYT
NA	TRBV5-6	13	TRBJ2-7	ASSIIGTSGYEQY
NA	TRBV29-1	10	TRBJ1-1	SGNRGSTEAF
NA	TRBV28	11	TRBJ2-1	ASSLVEYNEQF
few	TRBV19	12	TRBJ2-3	ASSTGPGTDTQY
NA	TRBV29-1	12	TRBJ2-3	SVDLGANPDTQY
NA	TRBV19	13	TRBJ2-1	ASSSGLGGTRGQF
NA	TRBV30	16	TRBJ2-1	AWSDVAGLPRGFNEQF
few	TRBV29-1	11	TRBJ2-5	SVDGTYQETQY
NA	TRBV14	10	TRBJ2-7	ASSRLAGEQY
NA	TRBV6-6	14	TRBJ2-4	ASSYSQGVAKNIQY
few	TRBV6-5	11	TRBJ1-5	ASSRTGNQPQH
few	TRBV15	15	TRBJ1-2	ATSRDRVGTGGRGYT
few	TRBV30	13	TRBJ1-4	AWSVPRTANEKLF
NA	TRBV25-1	13	TRBJ2-1	ASSDPRTGSNEQF
NA	TRBV4-3	9	TRBJ2-3	ASSGGDTQY
few	TRBV5-6	10	TRBJ2-3	ASSLSAGTQY
NA	TRBV5-1	12	TRBJ2-1	ASSGGLADNEQF
few	TRBV7-2	12	TRBJ2-2	ASSPYRNTGELF
few	TRBV5-1	14	TRBJ2-1	ASSFGAGGPVGEQF
few	TRBV5-4	13	TRBJ1-5	ASSQQEYGNQPQH
few	TRBV5-6	17	TRBJ2-1	ASSELTSGITLSYNEQF
few	TRBV4-3	16	TRBJ2-1	ASSRGLAASSSYNEQF
NA	TRBV6-1	13	TRBJ1-5	ASSRDWGSNQPQH
NA	TRBV28	10	TRBJ2-7	ASSWSGYEQY
few	TRBV29-1	12	TRBJ2-2	SVAWRPNTGELF
NA	TRBV5-1	12	TRBJ2-2	ASKLTGVAGELF
few	TRBV7-2	13	TRBJ2-7	ASSEDRSGKYEQY
NA	TRBV4-2	13	TRBJ2-1	ASSLVARANNEQF
few	TRBV18	14	TRBJ1-3	ASAPSGQSSGNTIY
NA	TRBV28	10	TRBJ2-7	ASGGRGYEQY
NA	TRBV7-2	11	NA	ASSSQGKETQY
few	TRBV29-1	11	TRBJ2-3	SVAQGAIDTQY
few	TRBV28	12	TRBJ1-2	ASIRRVFNYGYT
NA	TRBV30	11	TRBJ1-2	ACNRGFNYGYT
NA	TRBV7-2	11	TRBJ1-2	ASSLGQGTGYT
NA	TRBV27	14	TRBJ1-1	ASSLGQGYWSTEAF
few	TRBV5-1	17	TRBJ2-2	ASSLVGLAGGQNTGELF
NA	TRBV6-5	11	TRBJ2-3	ASSTIGTDTQY
NA	TRBV7-9	15	TRBJ2-5	ASSSPPIRDWDETQY
NA	TRBV28	14	TRBJ1-5	ASKRDSIRASKPQH
NA	TRBV18	13	TRBJ2-6	ASSRTGPGANVLT
NA	TRBV4-2	11	TRBJ2-3	ASSFVQTDTQY
few	TRBV6-5	11	TRBJ1-2	ASSYPDRDGYT
few	TRBV19	12	TRBJ2-5	ASSTGQIQETQY